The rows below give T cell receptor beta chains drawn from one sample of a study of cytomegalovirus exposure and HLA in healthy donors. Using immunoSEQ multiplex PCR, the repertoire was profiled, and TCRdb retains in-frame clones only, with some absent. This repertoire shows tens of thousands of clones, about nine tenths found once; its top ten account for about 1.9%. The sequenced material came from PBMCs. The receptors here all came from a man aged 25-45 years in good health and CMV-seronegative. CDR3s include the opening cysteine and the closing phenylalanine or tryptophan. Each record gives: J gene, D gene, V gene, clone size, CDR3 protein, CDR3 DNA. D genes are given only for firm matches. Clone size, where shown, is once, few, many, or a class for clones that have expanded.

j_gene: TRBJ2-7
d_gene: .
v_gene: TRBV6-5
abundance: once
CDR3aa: CASSYRGRDEQYF
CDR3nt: TGTGCCAGCAGTTATAGGGGTAGGGACGAGCAGTACTTC

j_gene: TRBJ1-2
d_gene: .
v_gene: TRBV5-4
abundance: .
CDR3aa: CASSLPVEDGYTF
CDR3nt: TGTGCCAGCAGCCTCCCCGTGGAGGACGGCTACACCTTC

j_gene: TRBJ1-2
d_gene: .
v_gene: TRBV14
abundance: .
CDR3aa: CASSPRSGRGYTF
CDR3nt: TGTGCCAGCAGCCCTCGATCGGGTCGTGGCTACACCTTC

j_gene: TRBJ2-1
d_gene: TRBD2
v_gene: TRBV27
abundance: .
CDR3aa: CASSPGLAGGNEQFF
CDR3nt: TGTGCCAGCAGCCCGGGACTAGCGGGAGGCAATGAGCAGTTCTTC

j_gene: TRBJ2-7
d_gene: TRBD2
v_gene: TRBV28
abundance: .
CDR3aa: CASSLMALAGSSYEQYF
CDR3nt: TGTGCCAGCAGTTTAATGGCCCTAGCGGGATCCTCCTACGAGCAGTACTTC

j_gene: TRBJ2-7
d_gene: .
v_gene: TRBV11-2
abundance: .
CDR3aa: CASSLNRVSTYEQYF
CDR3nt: TGTGCCAGCAGCTTAAACAGGGTTTCAACCTACGAGCAGTACTTC

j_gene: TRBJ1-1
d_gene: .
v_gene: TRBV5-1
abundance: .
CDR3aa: CASSEGDGGTEAFF
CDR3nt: TGCGCCAGCAGCGAGGGGGACGGGGGGACTGAAGCTTTCTTT

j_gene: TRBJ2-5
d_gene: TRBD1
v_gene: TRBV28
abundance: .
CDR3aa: CASSLHDRVLETQYF
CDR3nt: TGTGCCAGCAGTCTACATGACAGGGTTCTCGAGACCCAGTACTTC

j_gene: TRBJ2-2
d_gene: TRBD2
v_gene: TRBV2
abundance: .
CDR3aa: CASRTSANTGELFF
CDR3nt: TGTGCCAGCAGGACTAGCGCGAACACCGGGGAGCTGTTTTTT

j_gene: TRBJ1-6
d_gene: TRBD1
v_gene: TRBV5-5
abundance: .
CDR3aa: CASTKIRDRGLQPLHF
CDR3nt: TGTGCCAGCACCAAAATCCGGGACAGGGGGCTTCAGCCCCTCCACTTT

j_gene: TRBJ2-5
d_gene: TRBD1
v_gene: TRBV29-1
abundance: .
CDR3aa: CSLRTGLQETQYF
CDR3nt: TGCAGCCTTAGGACAGGACTCCAAGAGACCCAGTACTTC

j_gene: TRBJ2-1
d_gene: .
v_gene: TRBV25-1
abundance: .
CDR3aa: CASSELDQRDYNEQFF
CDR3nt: TGTGCCAGCAGTGAATTGGACCAGAGGGACTACAATGAGCAGTTCTTC

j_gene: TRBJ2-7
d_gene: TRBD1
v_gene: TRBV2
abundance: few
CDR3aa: CASSERTGVYEQYF
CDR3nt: TGTGCCAGCAGTGAAAGGACAGGGGTCTACGAGCAGTACTTC

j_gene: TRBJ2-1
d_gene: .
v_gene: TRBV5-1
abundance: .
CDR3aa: CASSFVVNEQFF
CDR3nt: TGCGCCAGCAGCTTTGTCGTCAATGAGCAGTTCTTC

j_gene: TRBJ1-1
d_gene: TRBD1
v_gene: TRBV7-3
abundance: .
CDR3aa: CASSKGQGSTEAFF
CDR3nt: TGTGCCAGCAGCAAGGGACAGGGGAGTACTGAAGCTTTCTTT

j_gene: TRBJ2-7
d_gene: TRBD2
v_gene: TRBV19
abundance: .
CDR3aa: CASRETSGGTYEQYF
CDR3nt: TGTGCCAGTAGAGAGACTAGCGGGGGTACCTACGAGCAGTACTTC

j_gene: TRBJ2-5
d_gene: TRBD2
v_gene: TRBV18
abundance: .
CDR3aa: CASSPGLQETQYF
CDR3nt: TGTGCCAGCTCACCGGGACTACAAGAGACCCAGTACTTC

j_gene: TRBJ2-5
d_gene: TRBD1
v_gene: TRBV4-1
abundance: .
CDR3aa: CASSHFPRGLGETQYF
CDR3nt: TGCGCCAGCAGCCACTTTCCAAGGGGGCTTGGTGAGACCCAGTACTTC

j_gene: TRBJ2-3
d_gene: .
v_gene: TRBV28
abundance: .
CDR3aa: CASKTRLGGRDTQYF
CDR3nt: TGTGCCAGCAAGACGAGACTGGGGGGGCGAGATACGCAGTATTTT

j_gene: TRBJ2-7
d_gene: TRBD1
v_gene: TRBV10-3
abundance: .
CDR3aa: CAIEGQDSYEQYF
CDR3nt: TGTGCCATCGAGGGACAGGACTCCTACGAGCAGTACTTC

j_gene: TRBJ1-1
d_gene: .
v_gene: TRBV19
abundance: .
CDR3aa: CASALYGTEAFF
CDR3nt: TGTGCCAGTGCGTTGTATGGCACTGAAGCTTTCTTT

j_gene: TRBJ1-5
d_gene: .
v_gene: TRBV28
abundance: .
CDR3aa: CASSFQELPQHF
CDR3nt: TGTGCCAGCAGTTTTCAAGAGTTGCCCCAGCATTTT

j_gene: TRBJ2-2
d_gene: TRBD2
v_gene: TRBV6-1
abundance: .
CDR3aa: CASSGLAGANTGELFF
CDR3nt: TGTGCCAGCAGTGGACTAGCGGGGGCGAACACCGGGGAGCTGTTTTTT

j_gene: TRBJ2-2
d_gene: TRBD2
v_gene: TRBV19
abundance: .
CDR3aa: CASSSLSGRANTGELFF
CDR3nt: TGTGCCAGTAGTTCGCTTAGCGGGAGGGCGAACACCGGGGAGCTGTTTTTT

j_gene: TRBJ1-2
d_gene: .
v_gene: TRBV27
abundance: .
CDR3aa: CASSPQLGVGYGYTF
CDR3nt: TGTGCCAGCAGTCCCCAGCTGGGAGTCGGCTATGGCTACACCTTC

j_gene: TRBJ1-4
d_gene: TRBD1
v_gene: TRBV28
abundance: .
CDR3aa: CASSAVTGSNEKLFF
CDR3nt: TGTGCCAGCAGTGCGGTGACAGGGTCAAATGAAAAACTGTTTTTT

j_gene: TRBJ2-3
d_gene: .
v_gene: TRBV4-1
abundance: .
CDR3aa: CASSRTTRTSTDTQYF
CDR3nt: TGCGCCAGCAGCCGGACTACCCGGACTAGCACAGATACGCAGTATTTT

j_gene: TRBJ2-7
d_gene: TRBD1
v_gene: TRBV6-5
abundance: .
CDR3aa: CASSRDSPPYEQYF
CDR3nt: TGTGCCAGCAGTCGGGACAGCCCCCCGTACGAGCAGTACTTC

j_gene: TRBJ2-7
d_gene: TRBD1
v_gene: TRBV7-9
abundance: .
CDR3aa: CASSFWLGTGVYEQYF
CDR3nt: TGTGCCAGCAGCTTTTGGTTAGGGACAGGGGTCTACGAGCAGTACTTC

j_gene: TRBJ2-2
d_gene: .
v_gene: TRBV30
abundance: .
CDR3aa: CAWSGDSFTGELFF
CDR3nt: TGTGCCTGGAGTGGTGACAGCTTCACCGGGGAGCTGTTTTTT

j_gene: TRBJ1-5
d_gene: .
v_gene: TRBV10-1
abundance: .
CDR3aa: CASSENYPLRLSNQPQHF
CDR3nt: TGCGCCAGCAGTGAGAACTATCCCCTTCGCCTTAGCAATCAGCCCCAGCATTTT

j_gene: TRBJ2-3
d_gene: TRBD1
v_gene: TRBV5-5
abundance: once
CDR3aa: CASSLPRGLTDTQYF
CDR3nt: TGTGCCAGCAGCTTGCCCAGGGGGCTTACAGATACGCAGTATTTT

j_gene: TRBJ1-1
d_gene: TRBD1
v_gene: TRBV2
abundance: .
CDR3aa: CASRLQGGNTEAFF
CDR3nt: TGTGCCAGCAGGCTACAGGGGGGGAACACTGAAGCTTTCTTT

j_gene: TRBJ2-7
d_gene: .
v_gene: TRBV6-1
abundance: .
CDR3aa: CASSEEVGGAGEQYF
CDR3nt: TGTGCCAGCAGTGAAGAGGTAGGGGGCGCGGGAGAGCAGTACTTC

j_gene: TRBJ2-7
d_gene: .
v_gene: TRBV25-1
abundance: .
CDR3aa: CASSYTRVAGRYEQYF
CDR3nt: TGTGCCAGCAGTTACACTAGAGTGGCAGGCCGCTACGAGCAGTACTTC

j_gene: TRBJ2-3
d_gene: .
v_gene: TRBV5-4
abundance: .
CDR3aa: CASSFEGGASTDTQYF
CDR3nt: TGTGCCAGCAGCTTCGAGGGGGGGGCGAGCACAGATACGCAGTATTTT

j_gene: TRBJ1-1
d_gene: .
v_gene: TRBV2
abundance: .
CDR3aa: CATSAGAEAFF
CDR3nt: TGTGCCACTAGTGCAGGGGCTGAAGCTTTCTTT

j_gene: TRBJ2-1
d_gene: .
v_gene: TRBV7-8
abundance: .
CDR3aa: CASSIYGTPRNEQFF
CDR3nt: TGTGCCAGCAGCATCTACGGGACTCCCCGCAATGAGCAGTTCTTC

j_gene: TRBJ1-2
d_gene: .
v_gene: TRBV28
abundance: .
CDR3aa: CASSFRIGAHYGYTF
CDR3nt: TGTGCCAGCAGTTTTCGTATTGGAGCCCACTATGGCTACACCTTC

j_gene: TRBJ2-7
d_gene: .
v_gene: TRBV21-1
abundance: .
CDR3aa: CASSNRIYEQYF
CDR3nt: TGTGCCAGCAGCAATAGAATCTACGAGCAGTACTTC

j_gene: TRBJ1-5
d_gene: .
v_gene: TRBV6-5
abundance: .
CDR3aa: CASSYSQGLNQPQHF
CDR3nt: TGTGCCAGCAGTTACTCGCAGGGTCTGAATCAGCCCCAGCATTTT

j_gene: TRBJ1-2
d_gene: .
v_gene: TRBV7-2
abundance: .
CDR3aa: CASSFGTPIGVYGYTF
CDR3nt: TGTGCCAGCAGCTTCGGGACACCAATTGGAGTATATGGCTACACCTTC

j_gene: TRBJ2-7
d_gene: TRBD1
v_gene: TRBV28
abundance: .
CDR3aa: CASSSLPGTGLSYEQYF
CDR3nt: TGTGCCAGCAGTTCCTTACCTGGGACAGGGCTTTCCTACGAGCAGTACTTC

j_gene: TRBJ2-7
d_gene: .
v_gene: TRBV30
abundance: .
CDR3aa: CAWSVRGYEQYF
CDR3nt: TGTGCCTGGAGTGTACGGGGCTACGAGCAGTACTTC

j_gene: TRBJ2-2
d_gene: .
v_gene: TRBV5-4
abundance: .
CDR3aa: CASSLSAANTGELFF
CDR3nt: TGTGCCAGCAGCTTGAGCGCGGCGAACACCGGGGAGCTGTTTTTT

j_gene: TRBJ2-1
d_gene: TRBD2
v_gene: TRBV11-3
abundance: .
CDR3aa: CASSLTSERTFEQFF
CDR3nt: TGTGCCAGCAGCTTGACTAGCGAGAGGACGTTCGAGCAGTTCTTC

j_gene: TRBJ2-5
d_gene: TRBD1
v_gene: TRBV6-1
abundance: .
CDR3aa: CASRTGTGEETQYF
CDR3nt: TGTGCCAGCAGAACCGGGACAGGGGAAGAGACCCAGTACTTC

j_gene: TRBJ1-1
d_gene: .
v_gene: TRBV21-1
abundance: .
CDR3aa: CASSKYGGFEHWEAFF
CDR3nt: TGTGCCAGCAGCAAATATGGGGGCTTTGAACACTGGGAAGCTTTCTTT

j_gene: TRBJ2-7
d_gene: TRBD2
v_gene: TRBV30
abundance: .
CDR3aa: CAWSSTGLAGGPYEQYF
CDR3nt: TGTGCCTGGAGTTCCACTGGACTAGCGGGAGGCCCGTACGAGCAGTACTTC

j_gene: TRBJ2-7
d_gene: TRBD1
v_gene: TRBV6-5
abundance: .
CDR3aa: CASSYTTGFEQYF
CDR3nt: TGTGCCAGCAGTTACACGACAGGGTTCGAGCAGTACTTC

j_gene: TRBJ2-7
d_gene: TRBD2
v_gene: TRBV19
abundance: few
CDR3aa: CASSLGLAGGYAYEQYF
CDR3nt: TGTGCCAGTAGTCTCGGACTAGCGGGGGGCTATGCCTACGAGCAGTACTTC

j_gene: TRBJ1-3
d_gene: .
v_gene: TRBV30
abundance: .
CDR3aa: CAWSPVSSGNTIYF
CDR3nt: TGTGCCTGGAGTCCGGTGAGCTCTGGAAACACCATATATTTT

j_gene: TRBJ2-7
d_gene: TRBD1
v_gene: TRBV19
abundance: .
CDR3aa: CASSNNRGQSYEQYF
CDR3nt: TGTGCCAGTAGTAACAACAGGGGGCAGTCCTACGAGCAGTACTTC